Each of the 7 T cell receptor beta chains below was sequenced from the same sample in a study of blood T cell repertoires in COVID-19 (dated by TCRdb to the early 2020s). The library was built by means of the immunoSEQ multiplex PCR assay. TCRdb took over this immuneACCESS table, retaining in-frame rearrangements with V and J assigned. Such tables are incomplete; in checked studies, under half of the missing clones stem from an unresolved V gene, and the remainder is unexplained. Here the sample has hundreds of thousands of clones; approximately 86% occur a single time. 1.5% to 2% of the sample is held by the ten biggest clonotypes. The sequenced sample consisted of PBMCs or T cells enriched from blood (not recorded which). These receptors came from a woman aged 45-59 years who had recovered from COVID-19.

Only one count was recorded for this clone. CDR3 nucleotides: TGTGCCAGCAGCTTTCGGACCTGGGAGGGCTACACCTTC. As protein: CASSFRTWEGYTF. This chain joins TRBV5-5 and TRBJ1-2, with D unresolved. Trimming took 2 bases from V and 8 from J, leaving 13 bases between them. The CDR3 sequence is 13 residues long. Germline V lookup: CDR1 SGHKS, CDR2 YYEKEE (reference sequence).

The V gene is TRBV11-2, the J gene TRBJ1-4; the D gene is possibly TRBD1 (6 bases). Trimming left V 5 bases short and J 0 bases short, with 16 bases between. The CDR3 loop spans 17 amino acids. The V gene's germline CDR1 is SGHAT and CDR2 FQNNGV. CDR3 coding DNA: TGTGCCAGCAGCCCCGGACAGCCTTTTGCAACTAATGAAAAACTGTTTTTT. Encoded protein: CASSPGQPFATNEKLFF.

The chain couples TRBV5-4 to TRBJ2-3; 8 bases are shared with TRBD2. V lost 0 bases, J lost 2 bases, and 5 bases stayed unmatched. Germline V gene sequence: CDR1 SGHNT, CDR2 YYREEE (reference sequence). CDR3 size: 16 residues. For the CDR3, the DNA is TGTGCCAGCAGCTTGGAGGGACTAGGAAACACAGATACGCAGTATTTT. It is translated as CASSLEGLGNTDTQYF.

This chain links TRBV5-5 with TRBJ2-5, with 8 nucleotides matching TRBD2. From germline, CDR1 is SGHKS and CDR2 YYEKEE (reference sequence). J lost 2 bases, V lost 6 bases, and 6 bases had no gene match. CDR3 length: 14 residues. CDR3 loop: CASTRLAGQETQYF. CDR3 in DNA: TGTGCCAGCACCCGATTAGCGGGACAAGAGACCCAGTACTTC. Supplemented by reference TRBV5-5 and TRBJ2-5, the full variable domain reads DAGVTQSPTHLIKTRGQQVTLRCSPISGHKSVSWYQQVLGQGPQFIFQYYEKEERGRGNFPDRFSARQFPNYSSELNVNALLLGDSALYLCASTRLAGQETQYFGPGTRLLVL.

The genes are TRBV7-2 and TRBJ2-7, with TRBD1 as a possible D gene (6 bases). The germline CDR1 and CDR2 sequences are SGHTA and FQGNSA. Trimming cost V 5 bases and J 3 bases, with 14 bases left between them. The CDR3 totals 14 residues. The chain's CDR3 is CASSVSGGSYEQYF. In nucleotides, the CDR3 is TGTGCCAGCAGCGTTAGTGGGGGCAGCTACGAGCAGTACTTC.

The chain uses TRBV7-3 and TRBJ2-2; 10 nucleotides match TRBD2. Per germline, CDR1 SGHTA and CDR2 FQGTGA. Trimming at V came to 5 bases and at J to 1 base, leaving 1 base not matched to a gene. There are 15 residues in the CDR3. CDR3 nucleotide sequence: TGTGCCAGCAGCCGACTAGCGGGGAACACCGGGGAGCTGTTTTTT. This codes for CASSRLAGNTGELFF.

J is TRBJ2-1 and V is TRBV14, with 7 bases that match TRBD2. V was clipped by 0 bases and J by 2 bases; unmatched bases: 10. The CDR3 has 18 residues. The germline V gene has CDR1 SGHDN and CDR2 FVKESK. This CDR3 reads CASSQERFQRDPYNEQFF. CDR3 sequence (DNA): TGTGCCAGCAGCCAAGAGAGGTTCCAGCGGGACCCCTACAATGAGCAGTTCTTC.